This TCR beta chain was found in a study of T-cell memory formation after mild COVID-19. Using its own MiXCR run on the 5' RACE reads, TCRdb lists one record per CDR3 protein. Of about 390,000 distinct CDR3 sequences detected, approximately 15% appear once; the ten largest clones hold around a fifth. The CDR3 loop spans 14 amino acids. J lost 4 bases, V lost 1 base, and 4 bases had no gene match. Germline CDR1 and CDR2: LGHNA and YSLEER. In its sample, this clonotype was seen many times. The chain carries TRBV4-3 and TRBJ2-7, with TRBD1 matching over 7 bases. The clonotype originates from a man between 18 and 35 years old who had mild COVID-19 (a few samples of this study predate the infection). Cell type and time point are not known. Sequenced material: PBMCs or a T cell subset sorted from them (not recorded which). This chain's CDR3 is CASSQGQGDYEQYF. In DNA, the CDR3 is TGCGCCAGCAGCCAAGGACAGGGAGATTACGAGCAGTACTTC.